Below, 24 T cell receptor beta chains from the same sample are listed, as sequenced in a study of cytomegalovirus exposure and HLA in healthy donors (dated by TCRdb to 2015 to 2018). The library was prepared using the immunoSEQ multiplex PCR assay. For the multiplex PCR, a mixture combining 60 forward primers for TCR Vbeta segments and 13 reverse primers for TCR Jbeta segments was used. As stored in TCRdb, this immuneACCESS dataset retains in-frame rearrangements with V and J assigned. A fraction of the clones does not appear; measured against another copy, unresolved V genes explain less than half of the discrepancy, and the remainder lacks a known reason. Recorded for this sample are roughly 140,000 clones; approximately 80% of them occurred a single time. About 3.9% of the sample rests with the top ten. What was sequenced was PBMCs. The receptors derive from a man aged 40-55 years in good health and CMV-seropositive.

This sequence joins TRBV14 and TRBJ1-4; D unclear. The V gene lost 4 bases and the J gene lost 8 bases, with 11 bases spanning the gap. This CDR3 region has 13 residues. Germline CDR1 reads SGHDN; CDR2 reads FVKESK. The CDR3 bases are TGTGCCAGCAGCCCCCGCGTAGCCGAAAAACTGTTTTTT. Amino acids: CASSPRVAEKLFF.

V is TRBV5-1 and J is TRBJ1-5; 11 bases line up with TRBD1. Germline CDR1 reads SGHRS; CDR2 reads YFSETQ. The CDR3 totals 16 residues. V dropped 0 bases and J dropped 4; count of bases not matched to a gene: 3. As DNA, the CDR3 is TGCGCCAGCAGCTTGGATGGGACAGGGGGAAATCAGCCCCAGCATTTT. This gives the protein CASSLDGTGGNQPQHF.

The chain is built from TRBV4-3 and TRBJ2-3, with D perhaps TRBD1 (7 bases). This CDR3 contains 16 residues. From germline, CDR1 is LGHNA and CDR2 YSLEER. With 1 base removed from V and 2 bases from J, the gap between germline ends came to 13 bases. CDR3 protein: CASSQVRDSYTDTQYF. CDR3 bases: TGCGCCAGCAGCCAAGTGCGGGACAGCTACACAGATACGCAGTATTTT.

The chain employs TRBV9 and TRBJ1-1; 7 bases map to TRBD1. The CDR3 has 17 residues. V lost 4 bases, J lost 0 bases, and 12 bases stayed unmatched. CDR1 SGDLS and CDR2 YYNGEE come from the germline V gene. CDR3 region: CASSPRGQAVMNTEAFF. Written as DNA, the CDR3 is TGTGCCAGCAGCCCTCGTGGACAGGCGGTCATGAACACTGAAGCTTTCTTT.

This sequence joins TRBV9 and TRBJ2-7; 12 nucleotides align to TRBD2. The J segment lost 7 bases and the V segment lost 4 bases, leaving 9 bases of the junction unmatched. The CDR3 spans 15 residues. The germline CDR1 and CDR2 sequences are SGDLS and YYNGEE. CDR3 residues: CASSLRLAGEGEQYF. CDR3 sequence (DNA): TGTGCCAGCAGCCTCCGACTAGCGGGAGAAGGGGAGCAGTACTTC.

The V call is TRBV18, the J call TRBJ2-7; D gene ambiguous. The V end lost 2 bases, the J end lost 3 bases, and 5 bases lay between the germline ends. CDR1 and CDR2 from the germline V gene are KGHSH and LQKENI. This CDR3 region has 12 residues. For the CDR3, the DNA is TGTGCCAGCTCACCAGGGCTCTACGAGCAGTACTTC. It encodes CASSPGLYEQYF.

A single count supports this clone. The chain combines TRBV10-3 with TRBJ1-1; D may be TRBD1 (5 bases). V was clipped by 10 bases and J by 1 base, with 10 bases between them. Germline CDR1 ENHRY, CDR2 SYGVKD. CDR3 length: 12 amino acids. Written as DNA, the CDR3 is TGTGCCACCGGACACCAGAACACTGAAGCTTTCTTT. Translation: CATGHQNTEAFF.

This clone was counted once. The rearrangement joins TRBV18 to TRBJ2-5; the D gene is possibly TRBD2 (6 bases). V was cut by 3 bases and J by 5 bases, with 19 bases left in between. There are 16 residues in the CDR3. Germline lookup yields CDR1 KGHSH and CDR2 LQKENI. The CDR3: CASSPALGGFGETQYF. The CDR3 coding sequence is TGTGCCAGCTCACCGGCGTTGGGGGGATTTGGGGAGACCCAGTACTTC. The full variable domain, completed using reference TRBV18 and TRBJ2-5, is NAGVMQNPRHLVRRRGQEARLRCSPMKGHSHVYWYRQLPEEGLKFMVYLQKENIIDESGMPKERFSAEFPKEGPSILRIQQVVRGDSAAYFCASSPALGGFGETQYFGPGTRLLVL.

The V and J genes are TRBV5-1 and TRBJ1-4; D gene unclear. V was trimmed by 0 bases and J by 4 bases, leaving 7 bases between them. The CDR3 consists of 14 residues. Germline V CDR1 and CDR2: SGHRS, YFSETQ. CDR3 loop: CASSLGQVNEKLFF. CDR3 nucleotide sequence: TGCGCCAGCAGCTTGGGGCAGGTTAATGAAAAACTGTTTTTT.

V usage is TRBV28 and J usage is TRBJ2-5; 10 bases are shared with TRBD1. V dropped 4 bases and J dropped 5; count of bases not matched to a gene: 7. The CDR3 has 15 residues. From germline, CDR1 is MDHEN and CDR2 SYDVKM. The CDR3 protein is CASSWGQGKKETQYF. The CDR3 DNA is TGTGCCAGCAGTTGGGGACAGGGGAAGAAGGAGACCCAGTACTTC.

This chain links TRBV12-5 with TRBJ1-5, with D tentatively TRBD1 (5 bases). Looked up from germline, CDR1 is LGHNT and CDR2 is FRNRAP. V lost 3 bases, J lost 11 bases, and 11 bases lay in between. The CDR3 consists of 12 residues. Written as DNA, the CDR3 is TGTGCTAGTGGTTTCCCTCGGGGGGCCCAGCATTTT. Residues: CASGFPRGAQHF.

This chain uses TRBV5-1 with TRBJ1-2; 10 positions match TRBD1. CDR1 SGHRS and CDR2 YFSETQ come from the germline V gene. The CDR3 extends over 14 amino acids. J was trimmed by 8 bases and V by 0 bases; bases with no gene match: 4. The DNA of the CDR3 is TGCGCCAGCAGCTTGGAGGGACAGGGGTACGGCTACACCTTC. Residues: CASSLEGQGYGYTF.

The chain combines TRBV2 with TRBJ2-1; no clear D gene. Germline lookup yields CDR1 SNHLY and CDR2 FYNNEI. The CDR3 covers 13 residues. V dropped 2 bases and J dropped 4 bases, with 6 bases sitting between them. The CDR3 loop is CASSEQRYNEQFF. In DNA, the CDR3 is TGTGCCAGCAGTGAACAGAGGTACAATGAGCAGTTCTTC. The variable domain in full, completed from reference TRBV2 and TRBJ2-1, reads EPEVTQTPSHQVTQMGQEVILRCVPISNHLYFYWYRQILGQKVEFLVSFYNNEISEKSEIFDDQFSVERPDGSNFTLKIRSTKLEDSAMYFCASSEQRYNEQFFGPGTRLTVL.

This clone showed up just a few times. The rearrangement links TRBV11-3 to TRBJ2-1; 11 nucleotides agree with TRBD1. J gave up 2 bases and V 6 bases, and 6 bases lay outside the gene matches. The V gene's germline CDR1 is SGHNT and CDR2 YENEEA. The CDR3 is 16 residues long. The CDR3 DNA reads TGTGCCAGCAGGGGGACAGGGGGGATCACCTACAATGAGCAGTTCTTC. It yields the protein CASRGTGGITYNEQFF.

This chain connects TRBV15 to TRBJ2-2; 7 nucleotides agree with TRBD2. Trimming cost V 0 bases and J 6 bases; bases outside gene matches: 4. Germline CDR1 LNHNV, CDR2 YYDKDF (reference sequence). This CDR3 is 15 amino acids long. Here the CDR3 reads CATSRDRAGAGELFF. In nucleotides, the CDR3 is TGTGCCACCAGCAGAGACAGGGCGGGGGCCGGGGAGCTGTTTTTT.

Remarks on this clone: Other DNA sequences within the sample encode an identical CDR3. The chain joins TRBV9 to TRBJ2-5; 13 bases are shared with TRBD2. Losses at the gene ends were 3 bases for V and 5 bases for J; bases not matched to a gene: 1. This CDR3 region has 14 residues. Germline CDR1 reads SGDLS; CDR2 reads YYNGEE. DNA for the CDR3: TGTGCCAGCAGCGCGGGACTAGCGGGGGAGACCCAGTACTTC. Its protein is CASSAGLAGETQYF.

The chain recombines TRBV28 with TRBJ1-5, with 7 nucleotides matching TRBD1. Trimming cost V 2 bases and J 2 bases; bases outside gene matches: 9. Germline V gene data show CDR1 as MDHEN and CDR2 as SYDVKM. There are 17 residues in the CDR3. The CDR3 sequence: CASSLARGPVGNQPQHF. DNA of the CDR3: TGTGCCAGCAGTTTAGCAAGGGGGCCCGTAGGCAATCAGCCCCAGCATTTT.

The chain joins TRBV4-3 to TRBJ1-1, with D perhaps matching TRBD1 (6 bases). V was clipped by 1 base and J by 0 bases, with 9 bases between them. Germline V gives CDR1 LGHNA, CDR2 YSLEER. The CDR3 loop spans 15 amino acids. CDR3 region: CASSQVRGMNTEAFF. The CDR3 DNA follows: TGCGCCAGCAGCCAAGTCAGGGGCATGAACACTGAAGCTTTCTTT.

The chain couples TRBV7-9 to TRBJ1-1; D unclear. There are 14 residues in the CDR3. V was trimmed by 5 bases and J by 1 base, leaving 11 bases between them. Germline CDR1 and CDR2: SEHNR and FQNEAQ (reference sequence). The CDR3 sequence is CASSTGSTNTEAFF. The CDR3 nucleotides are TGTGCCAGCAGCACCGGGTCGACGAACACTGAAGCTTTCTTT.

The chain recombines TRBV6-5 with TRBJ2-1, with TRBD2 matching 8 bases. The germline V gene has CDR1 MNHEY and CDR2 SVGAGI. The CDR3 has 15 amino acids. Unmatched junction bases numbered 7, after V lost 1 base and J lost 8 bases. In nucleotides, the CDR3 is TGTGCCAGCAGTTACTTCGGGACTAGTCCCCATGAGCAGTTCTTC. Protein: CASSYFGTSPHEQFF.

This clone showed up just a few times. CDR3 loop: CASKGHRSTDTQYF. CDR3 in DNA: TGTGCCAGTAAGGGACACCGGAGCACAGATACGCAGTATTTT. V and J are TRBV6-5 and TRBJ2-3; TRBD1 might be the D (6 bases). Trimming took off 9 bases at V and 0 bases at J, with 13 bases between the two ends. The CDR3 consists of 14 residues. Germline CDR1 MNHEY, CDR2 SVGAGI.

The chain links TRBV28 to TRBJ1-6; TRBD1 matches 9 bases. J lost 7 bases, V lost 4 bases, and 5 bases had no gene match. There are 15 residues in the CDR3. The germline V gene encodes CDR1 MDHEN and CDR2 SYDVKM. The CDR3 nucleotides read TGTGCCAGCAGTTCCCGGGACAGGGTCAATTCACCCCTCCACTTT. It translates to CASSSRDRVNSPLHF.

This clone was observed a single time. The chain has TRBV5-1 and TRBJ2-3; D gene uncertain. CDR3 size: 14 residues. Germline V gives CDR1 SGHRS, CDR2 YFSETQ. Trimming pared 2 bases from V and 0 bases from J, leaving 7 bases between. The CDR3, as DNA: TGCGCCAGCAGCTTTCCCGTTAGCACAGATACGCAGTATTTT. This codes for CASSFPVSTDTQYF.

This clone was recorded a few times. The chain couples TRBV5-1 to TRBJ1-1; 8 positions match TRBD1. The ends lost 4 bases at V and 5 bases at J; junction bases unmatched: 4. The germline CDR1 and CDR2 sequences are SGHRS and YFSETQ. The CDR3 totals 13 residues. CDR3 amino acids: CASSTTGETEAFF. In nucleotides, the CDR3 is TGCGCCAGCAGCACGACAGGGGAAACTGAAGCTTTCTTT.